The clone carrying this T cell receptor (beta chain) was found many times. What it binds is unknown. This specimen belongs to a study of regulatory T cells in long-lasting Graves disease. Notes on the study in general: Persistent disease preferred TRBV28, TRBJ1-2 and TRBJ2-5; new disease, TRBV20-1 and TRBJ2-1. Newly diagnosed patients shared 750 to 1,000 public clonotypes; persistent patients shared approximately 2,700. Reduced TCR diversity was observed in persistent Graves' patients versus newly diagnosed patients.

Libraries of TCR beta came from iRepertoire HTBI primers plus Arm-PCR of CDR3 regions. Each CDR3 protein is one row after TCRdb ran MiXCR on the multiplex PCR reads. This table has 400,000 to 500,000 distinct CDR3 sequences, approximately 22% appearing once. V was cut by 1 base and J by 1 base, with 7 bases left in between. This CDR3 is 14 amino acids long. Time point meaning: persistent/refractory GD, antithyroid drugs over 5 years with positive TRAb. After RNA was extracted from PBMCs, the TCR library was made from it. The sequence was collected from a female donor with Graves disease. The sample consisted of peripheral blood mononuclear cells (PBMCs), taken when the disease was refractory, from a patient treated with antithyroid drugs. V is TRBV12-3 or TRBV12-4 and J is TRBJ1-1; the D is unclear. The CDR3 loop reads CASSLEGENTEAFF. CDR3 in DNA: TGTGCCAGCAGTTTAGAGGGAGAGAACACTGAAGCTTTCTTT.